The present T cell receptor beta chain was sequenced within a study of blood T cell repertoires in COVID-19. Study information: The samples span acute and convalescent COVID-19 from the United States, Italy and Spain. Sources were T cells, B-cell-depleted T cells, or PBMCs; the material itself was cDNA or gDNA.

Methods used by the authors: It was from reference gene primer amplification that nucleated cell counts were estimated. Libraries were prepared by immunoSEQ multiplex PCR; TCRdb keeps only in-frame clonotypes and omits some of them. V and J calls and clone size follow that table, whereas D and trimming were derived from the DNA. The sample carries around 130,000 clones, approximately 80% recorded once. Trimming took 1 base from V and 5 from J, leaving 9 bases between them. Germline CDR1 and CDR2: LNHNV and YYDKDF (reference sequence). The CDR3 has 14 residues. Sequences were obtained from peripheral blood. The chain employs TRBV15 and TRBJ1-5; D remains unclear. The receptor's source is a woman in her fifties or sixties with acute or convalescent COVID-19. CDR3 sequence reads: CATSRAFGDQPQHF. CDR3 DNA: TGTGCCACCAGCAGAGCATTCGGGGATCAGCCCCAGCATTTT. Filled out from reference TRBV15 and TRBJ1-5, the complete variable domain reads DAMVIQNPRYQVTQFGKPVTLSCSQTLNHNVMYWYQQKSSQAPKLLFHYYDKDFNNEADTPDNFQSRRPNTSFCFLDIRSPGLGDTAMYLCATSRAFGDQPQHFGDGTRLSIL.